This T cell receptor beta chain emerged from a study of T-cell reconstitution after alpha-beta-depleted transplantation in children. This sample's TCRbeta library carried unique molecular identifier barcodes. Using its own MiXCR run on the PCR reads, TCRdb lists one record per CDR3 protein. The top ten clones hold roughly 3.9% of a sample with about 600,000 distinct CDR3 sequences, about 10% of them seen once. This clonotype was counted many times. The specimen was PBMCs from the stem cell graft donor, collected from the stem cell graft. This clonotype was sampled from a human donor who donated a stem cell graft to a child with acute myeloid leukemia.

DNA of the CDR3: TGTGCCACCAGCCCCCAAGGACTAGCGGGAGGACGGACCTACAATGAGCAGTTCTTC. As protein: CATSPQGLAGGRTYNEQFF. The chain links TRBV24-1 to TRBJ2-1; 14 bases line up with TRBD2. Germline CDR1 is KGHDR and CDR2 is SFDVKD. V shed 7 bases, J shed 2 bases, and the junction held 12 bases outside the gene matches. The CDR3 consists of 19 residues.